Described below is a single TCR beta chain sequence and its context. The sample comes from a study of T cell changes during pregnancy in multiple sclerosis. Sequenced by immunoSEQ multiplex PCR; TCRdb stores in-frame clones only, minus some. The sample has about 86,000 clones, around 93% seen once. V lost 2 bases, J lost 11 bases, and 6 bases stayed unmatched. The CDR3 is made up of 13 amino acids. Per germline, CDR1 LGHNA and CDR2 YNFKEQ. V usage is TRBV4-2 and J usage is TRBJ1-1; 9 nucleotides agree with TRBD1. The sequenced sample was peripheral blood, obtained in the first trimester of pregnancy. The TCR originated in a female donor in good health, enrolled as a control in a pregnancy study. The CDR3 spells CASSQTQGAEAFF. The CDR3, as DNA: TGTGCCAGCAGCCAAACACAGGGGGCGGAGGCTTTCTTT.